The 5 T cell receptor beta chains listed next were all sequenced from one sample in a study of PD-1 blockade in classical Hodgkin lymphoma. There was relapse after autologous stem cell transplantation in every patient, and there was variation in brentuximab vedotin exposure. Using magnetic negative selection, the CD4+ T cells were separated out of thawed PBMCs. The table came from immunoSEQ multiplex PCR; TCRdb's copy has only in-frame clones and leaves some out. The sample records 9,900 or so clones, around two thirds being singletons. Material: CD4+ T cells from blood, obtained at baseline. These receptors all stem from a human donor with classical Hodgkin lymphoma.

The chain links TRBV28 to TRBJ1-3; tentative D call: TRBD1 (5 bases). The germline gives CDR1 MDHEN, CDR2 SYDVKM. Trimming took 6 bases from V and 0 from J, leaving 9 bases between them. The CDR3 consists of 14 residues. CDR3 amino acids: CASRLGVSGNTIYF. DNA of the CDR3: TGTGCCAGCAGGCTAGGGGTCTCTGGAAACACCATATATTTT.

Notes on this clone: Other DNA sequences in this sample translate to the same CDR3. The gene calls are TRBV5-1 and TRBJ1-4; D unresolved. This CDR3 is 15 amino acids long. V was clipped by 2 bases and J by 0 bases, with 8 bases between them. CDR1 and CDR2 from the germline V gene are SGHRS and YFSETQ. CDR3 loop: CASSLTVATNEKLFF. For the CDR3, the DNA is TGCGCCAGCAGCTTAACAGTTGCAACTAATGAAAAACTGTTTTTT.

This clone was seen more than once but under ten times. This chain links TRBV28 with TRBJ1-3; 7 bases match TRBD1. The length of the CDR3 is 15 residues. J was trimmed by 6 bases and V by 4 bases; bases with no gene match: 9. Germline V gene data show CDR1 as MDHEN and CDR2 as SYDVKM. CDR3 DNA sequence: TGTGCCAGCAGTTCACACAGGGGAATCGAAAACACCATATATTTT. The encoded protein is CASSSHRGIENTIYF.

CDR3 residues: CASTLAGGPSGEQFF. The CDR3, as DNA: TGTGCTTCAACCCTAGCGGGAGGGCCTTCAGGGGAGCAGTTCTTC. This chain joins TRBV30 and TRBJ2-1; 12 positions match TRBD2. CDR3 size: 15 residues. Germline-derived CDR1 and CDR2 are GTSNPN and SVGIG (reference sequence).

The V call is TRBV14, the J call TRBJ1-3; D unclear. The germline V and J ends were trimmed by 7 bases and 0 bases, with 4 bases remaining between them. This CDR3 region has 12 residues. Germline CDR1 and CDR2: SGHDN and FVKESK. Written as DNA, the CDR3 is TGTGCCAGCAAGTTCTCTGGAAACACCATATATTTT. This translates into CASKFSGNTIYF.